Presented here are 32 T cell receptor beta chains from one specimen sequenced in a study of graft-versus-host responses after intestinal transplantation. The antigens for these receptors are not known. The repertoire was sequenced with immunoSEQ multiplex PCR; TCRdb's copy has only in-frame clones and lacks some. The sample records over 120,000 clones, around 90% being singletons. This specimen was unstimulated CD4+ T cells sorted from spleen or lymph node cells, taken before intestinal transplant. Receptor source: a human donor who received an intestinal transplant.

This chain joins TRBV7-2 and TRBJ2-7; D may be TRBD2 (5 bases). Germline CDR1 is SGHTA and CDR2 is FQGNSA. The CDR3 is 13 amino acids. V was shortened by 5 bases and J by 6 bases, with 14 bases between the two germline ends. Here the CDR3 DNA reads TGTGCCAGCAGCCCAAGAGCTCGGGGCGAGCAGTACTTC. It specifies CASSPRARGEQYF.

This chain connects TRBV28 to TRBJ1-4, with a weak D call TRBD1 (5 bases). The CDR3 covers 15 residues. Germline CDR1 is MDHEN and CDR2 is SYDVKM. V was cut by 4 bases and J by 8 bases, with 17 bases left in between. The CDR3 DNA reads TGTGCCAGCAGTTCCTTATTTATGGGGGAGGAAAAACTGTTTTTT. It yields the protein CASSSLFMGEEKLFF.

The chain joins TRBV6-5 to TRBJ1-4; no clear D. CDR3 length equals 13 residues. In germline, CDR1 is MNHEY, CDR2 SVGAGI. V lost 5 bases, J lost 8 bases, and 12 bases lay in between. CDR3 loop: CASSNDLGEKLFF. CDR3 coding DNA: TGTGCCAGCAGTAACGACCTTGGGGAAAAACTGTTTTTT.

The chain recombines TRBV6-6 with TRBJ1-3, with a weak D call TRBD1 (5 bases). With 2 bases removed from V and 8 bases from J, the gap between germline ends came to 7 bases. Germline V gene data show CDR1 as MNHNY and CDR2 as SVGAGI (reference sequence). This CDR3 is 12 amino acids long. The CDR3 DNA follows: TGTGCCAGCAGTTACAGGGGAGACACCATATATTTT. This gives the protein CASSYRGDTIYF.

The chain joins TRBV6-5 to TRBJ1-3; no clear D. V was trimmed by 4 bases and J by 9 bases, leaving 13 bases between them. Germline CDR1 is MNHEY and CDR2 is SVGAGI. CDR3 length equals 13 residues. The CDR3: CASSSPGRRTIYF. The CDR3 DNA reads TGTGCCAGCAGTTCCCCTGGGCGTCGCACCATATATTTT.

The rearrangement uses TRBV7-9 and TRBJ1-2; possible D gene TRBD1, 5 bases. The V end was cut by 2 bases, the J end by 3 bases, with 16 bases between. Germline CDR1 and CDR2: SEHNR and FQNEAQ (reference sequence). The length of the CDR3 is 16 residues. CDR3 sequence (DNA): TGTGCCAGCAGCTTACCGGGCGGTGGGGGTGACTATGGCTACACCTTC. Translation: CASSLPGGGGDYGYTF.

The DNA of the CDR3 is TGTGCCAGTAGTATACCGGGAGTGACCTTAGAGACCCAGTACTTC. Residues: CASSIPGVTLETQYF. The chain carries TRBV19 and TRBJ2-5, with D maybe TRBD2 (6 bases). CDR3 length equals 15 residues. The ends were cut back, 2 bases at V and 4 bases at J, with 14 bases in the middle. The V gene's germline CDR1 is LNHDA and CDR2 SQIVND (reference sequence). The full variable domain, completed using reference TRBV19 and TRBJ2-5, is DGGITQSPKYLFRKEGQNVTLSCEQNLNHDAMYWYRQDPGQGLRLIYYSQIVNDFQKGDIAEGYSVSREKKESFPLTVTSAQKNPTAFYLCASSIPGVTLETQYFGPGTRLLVL.

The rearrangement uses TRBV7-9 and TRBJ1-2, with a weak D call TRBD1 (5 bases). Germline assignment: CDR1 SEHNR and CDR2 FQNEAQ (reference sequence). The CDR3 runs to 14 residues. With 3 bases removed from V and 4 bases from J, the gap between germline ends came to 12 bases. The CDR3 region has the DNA TGTGCCAGCAGCTTTTCAGGGCTCGCCTATGGCTACACCTTC. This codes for CASSFSGLAYGYTF.

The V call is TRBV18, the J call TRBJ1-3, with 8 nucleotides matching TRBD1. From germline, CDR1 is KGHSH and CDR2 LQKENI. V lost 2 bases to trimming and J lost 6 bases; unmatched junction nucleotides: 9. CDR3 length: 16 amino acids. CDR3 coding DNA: TGTGCCAGCTCACCAAAGGACAGGGTGATACTAAACACCATATATTTT. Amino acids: CASSPKDRVILNTIYF. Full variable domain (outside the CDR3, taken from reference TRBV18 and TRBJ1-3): NAGVMQNPRHLVRRRGQEARLRCSPMKGHSHVYWYRQLPEEGLKFMVYLQKENIIDESGMPKERFSAEFPKEGPSILRIQQVVRGDSAAYFCASSPKDRVILNTIYFGEGSWLTVV.

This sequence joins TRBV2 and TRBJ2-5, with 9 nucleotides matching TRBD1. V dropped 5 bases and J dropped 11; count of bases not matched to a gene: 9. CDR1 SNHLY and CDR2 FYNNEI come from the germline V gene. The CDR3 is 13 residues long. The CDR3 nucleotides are TGTGCCAGCAGTAGGGACAGGGTGGGAGAGCAGTACTTC. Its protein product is CASSRDRVGEQYF.

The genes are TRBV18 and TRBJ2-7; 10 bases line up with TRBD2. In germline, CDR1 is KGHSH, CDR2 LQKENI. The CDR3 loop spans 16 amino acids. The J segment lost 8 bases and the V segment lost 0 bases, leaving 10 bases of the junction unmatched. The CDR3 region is CASSPPLLAGSGKQYF. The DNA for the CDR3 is TGTGCCAGCTCACCACCGTTACTAGCGGGATCGGGGAAGCAGTACTTC.

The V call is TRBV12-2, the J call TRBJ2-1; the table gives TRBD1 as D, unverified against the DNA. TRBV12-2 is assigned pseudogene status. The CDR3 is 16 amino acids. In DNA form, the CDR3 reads TGTGCAAGTCGAACTCCGGGACAGGGGGCTTACAATGAGCAGTTCTTC. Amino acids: CASRTPGQGAYNEQFF.

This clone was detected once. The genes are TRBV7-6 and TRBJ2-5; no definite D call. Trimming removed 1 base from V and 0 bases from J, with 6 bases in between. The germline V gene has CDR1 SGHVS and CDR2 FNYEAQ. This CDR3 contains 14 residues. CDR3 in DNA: TGTGCCAGCAGCTTAGAGGCGGACCAAGAGACCCAGTACTTC. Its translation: CASSLEADQETQYF.

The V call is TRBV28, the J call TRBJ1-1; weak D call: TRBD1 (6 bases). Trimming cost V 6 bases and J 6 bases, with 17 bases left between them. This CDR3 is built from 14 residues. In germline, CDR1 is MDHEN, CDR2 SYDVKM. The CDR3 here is CASRLPGARAEAFF. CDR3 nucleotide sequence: TGTGCCAGCAGATTACCAGGGGCGAGGGCTGAAGCTTTCTTT.

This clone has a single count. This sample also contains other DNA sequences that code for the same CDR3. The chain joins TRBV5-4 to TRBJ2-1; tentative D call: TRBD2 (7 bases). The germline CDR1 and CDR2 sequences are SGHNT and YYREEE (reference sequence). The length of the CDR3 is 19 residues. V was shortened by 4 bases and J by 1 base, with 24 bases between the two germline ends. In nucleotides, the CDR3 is TGTGCCAGCAGCGGGGACATCGCGGGGGCGGGTGGGTCCTACAATGAGCAGTTCTTC. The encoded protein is CASSGDIAGAGGSYNEQFF. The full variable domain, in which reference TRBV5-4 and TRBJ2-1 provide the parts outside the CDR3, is ETGVTQSPTHLIKTRGQQVTLRCSSQSGHNTVSWYQQALGQGPQFIFQYYREEENGRGNFPPRFSGLQFPNYSSELNVNALELDDSALYLCASSGDIAGAGGSYNEQFFGPGTRLTVL.

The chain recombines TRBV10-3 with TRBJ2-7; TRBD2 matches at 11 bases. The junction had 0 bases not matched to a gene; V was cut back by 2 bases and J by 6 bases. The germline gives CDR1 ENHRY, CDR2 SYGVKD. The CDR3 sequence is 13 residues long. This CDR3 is CAISEGLAGEQYF. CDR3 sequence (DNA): TGTGCCATCAGTGAGGGACTAGCGGGCGAGCAGTACTTC.

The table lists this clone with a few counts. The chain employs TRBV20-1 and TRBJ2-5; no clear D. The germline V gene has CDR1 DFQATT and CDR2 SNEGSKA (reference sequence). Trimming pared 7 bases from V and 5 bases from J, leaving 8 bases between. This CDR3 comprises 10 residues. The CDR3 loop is CSVWLETQYF. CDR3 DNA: TGCAGTGTATGGCTGGAGACCCAGTACTTC.

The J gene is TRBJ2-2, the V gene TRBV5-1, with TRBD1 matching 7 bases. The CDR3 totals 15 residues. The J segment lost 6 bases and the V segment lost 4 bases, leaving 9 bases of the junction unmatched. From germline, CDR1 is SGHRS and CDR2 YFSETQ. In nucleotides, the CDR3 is TGCGCCAGCAGCCCTAGACAGGGATATTCCGGGGAGCTGTTTTTT. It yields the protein CASSPRQGYSGELFF.

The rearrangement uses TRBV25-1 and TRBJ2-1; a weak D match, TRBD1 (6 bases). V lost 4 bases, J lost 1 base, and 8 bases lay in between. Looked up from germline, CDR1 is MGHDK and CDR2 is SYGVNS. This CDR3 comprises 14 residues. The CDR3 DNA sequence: TGTGCCAGCAGTGGAGGGGGATCCTACAATGAGCAGTTCTTC. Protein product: CASSGGGSYNEQFF.

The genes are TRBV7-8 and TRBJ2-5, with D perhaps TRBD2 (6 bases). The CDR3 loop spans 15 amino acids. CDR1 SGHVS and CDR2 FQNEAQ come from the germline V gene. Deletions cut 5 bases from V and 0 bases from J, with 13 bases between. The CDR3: CASSPSAGYQETQYF. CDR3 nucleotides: TGTGCCAGCAGCCCGTCGGCGGGATACCAAGAGACCCAGTACTTC.

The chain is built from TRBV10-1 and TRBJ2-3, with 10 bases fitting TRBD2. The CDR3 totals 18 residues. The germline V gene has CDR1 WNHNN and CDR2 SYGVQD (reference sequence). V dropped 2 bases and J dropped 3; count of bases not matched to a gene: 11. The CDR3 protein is CASSESPILAGKTDTQYF. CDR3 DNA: TGCGCCAGCAGTGAGAGCCCAATACTAGCGGGAAAAACAGATACGCAGTATTTT.

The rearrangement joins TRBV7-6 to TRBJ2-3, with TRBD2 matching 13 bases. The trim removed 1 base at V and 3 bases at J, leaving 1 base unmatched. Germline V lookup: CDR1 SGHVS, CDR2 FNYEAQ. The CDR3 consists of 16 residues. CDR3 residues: CASSLGLAGGTDTQYF. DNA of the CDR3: TGTGCCAGCAGCTTAGGACTAGCGGGGGGAACAGATACGCAGTATTTT. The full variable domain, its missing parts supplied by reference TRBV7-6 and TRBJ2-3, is GAGVSQSPRYKVTKRGQDVALRCDPISGHVSLYWYRQALGQGPEFLTYFNYEAQQDKSGLPNDRFSAERPEGSISTLTIQRTEQRDSAMYRCASSLGLAGGTDTQYFGPGTRLTVL.

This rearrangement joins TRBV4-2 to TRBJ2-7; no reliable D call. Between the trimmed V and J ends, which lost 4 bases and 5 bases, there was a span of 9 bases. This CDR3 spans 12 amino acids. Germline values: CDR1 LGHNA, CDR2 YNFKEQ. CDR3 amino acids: CASSLSSNEQYF. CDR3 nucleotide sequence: TGTGCCAGCAGCCTAAGCAGCAACGAGCAGTACTTC.

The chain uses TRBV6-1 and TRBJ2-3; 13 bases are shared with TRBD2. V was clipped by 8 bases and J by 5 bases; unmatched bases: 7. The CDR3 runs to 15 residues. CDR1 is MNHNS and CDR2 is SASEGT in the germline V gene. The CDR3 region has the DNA TGTGCCAGCTTTACTAGCGGGAGGGCCTTAGATACGCAGTATTTT. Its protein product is CASFTSGRALDTQYF.

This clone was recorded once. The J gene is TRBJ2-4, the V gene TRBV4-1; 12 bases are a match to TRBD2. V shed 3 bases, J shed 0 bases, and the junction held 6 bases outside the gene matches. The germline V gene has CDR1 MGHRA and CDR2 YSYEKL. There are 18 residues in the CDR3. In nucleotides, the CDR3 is TGCGCCAGCAGCCAGGGACTAGCGGGTGGGCTAGCCAAAAACATTCAGTACTTC. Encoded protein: CASSQGLAGGLAKNIQYF.

This CDR3 reads CASSPRLASEQFF. CDR3 sequence (DNA): TGTGCCAGCAGTCCCCGACTAGCGAGCGAGCAGTTCTTC. This chain joins TRBV6-4 and TRBJ2-1, with 8 bases identical to TRBD2. Germline V gives CDR1 MRHNA, CDR2 SNTAGT. J lost 10 bases, V lost 5 bases, and 7 bases had no gene match. This CDR3 has 13 amino acids.

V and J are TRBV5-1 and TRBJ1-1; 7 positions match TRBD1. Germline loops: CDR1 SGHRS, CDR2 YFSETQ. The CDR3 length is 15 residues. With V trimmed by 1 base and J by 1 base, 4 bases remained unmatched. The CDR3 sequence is CASSLYGTENTEAFF. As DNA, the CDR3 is TGCGCCAGCAGCTTGTATGGGACAGAGAACACTGAAGCTTTCTTT.

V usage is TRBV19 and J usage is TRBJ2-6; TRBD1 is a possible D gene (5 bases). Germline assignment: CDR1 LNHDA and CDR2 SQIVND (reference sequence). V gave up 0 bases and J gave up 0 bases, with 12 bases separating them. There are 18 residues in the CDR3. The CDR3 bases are TGTGCCAGTAGTATAGACCTGGACACACCCTCTGGGGCCAACGTCCTGACTTTC. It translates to CASSIDLDTPSGANVLTF.

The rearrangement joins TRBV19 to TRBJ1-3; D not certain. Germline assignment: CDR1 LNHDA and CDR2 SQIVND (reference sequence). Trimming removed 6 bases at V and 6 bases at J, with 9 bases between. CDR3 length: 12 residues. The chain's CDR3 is CASRSTTNTIYF. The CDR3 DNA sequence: TGTGCCAGTAGATCGACTACAAACACCATATATTTT.

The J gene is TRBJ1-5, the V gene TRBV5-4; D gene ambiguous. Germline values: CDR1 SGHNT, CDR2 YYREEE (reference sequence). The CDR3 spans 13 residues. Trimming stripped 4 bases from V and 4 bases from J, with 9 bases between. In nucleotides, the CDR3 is TGTGCCAGCAGCAGCGGACGGAATCAGCCCCAGCATTTT. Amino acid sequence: CASSSGRNQPQHF.

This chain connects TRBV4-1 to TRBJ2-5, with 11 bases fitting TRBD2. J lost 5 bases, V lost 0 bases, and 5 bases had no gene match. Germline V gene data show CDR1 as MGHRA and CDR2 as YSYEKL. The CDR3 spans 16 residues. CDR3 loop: CASSQELAGVKETQYF. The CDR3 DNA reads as TGCGCCAGCAGCCAAGAACTAGCGGGAGTGAAGGAGACCCAGTACTTC.

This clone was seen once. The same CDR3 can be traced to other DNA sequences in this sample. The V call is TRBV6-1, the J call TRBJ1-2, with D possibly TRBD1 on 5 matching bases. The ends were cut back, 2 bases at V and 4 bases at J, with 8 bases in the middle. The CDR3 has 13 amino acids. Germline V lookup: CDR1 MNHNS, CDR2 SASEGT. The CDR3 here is CASSEQGAYGYTF. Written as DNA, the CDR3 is TGTGCCAGCAGTGAACAGGGTGCCTATGGCTACACCTTC.